Below, 2 T cell receptor beta chains from the same sample are listed, as sequenced in a study of T cells after yellow fever vaccination. TCRdb reanalysed the 5' RACE reads using MiXCR and keeps one entry per CDR3 protein. The sample lists about 400,000 distinct CDR3 sequences; approximately 6% were seen once. The sample consisted of PBMCs, taken 5 days after the yellow fever booster vaccination. The receptor source for this set is a young man who received the YFV17D yellow fever vaccine.

This clonotype appeared many times. The CDR3 nucleotides are TGCGCCAGCAGCCAAGATCTGGCGGGTCTCTCCTACAATGAGCAGTTCTTC. As protein: CASSQDLAGLSYNEQFF. V and J are TRBV4-3 and TRBJ2-1; D is possibly TRBD2 (5 bases). This CDR3 contains 17 residues. The V end lost 0 bases, the J end lost 0 bases, and 12 bases lay between the germline ends. CDR1 is LGHNA, CDR2 YSLEER, per germline.

Only a few counts were recorded for this clonotype. This chain uses TRBV5-5 with TRBJ2-2; 7 nucleotides align to TRBD2. With 2 bases clipped from V and 5 bases from J, the junction kept 9 bases outside the gene matches. Germline lookup yields CDR1 SGHKS and CDR2 YYEKEE (reference sequence). The CDR3 spans 16 residues. CDR3 sequence (DNA): TGTGCCAGCAGCTTAGGCTCTAGCGGTCTGACCGGGGAGCTGTTTTTT. This sequence encodes CASSLGSSGLTGELFF. Full variable domain (outside the CDR3, taken from reference TRBV5-5 and TRBJ2-2): DAGVTQSPTHLIKTRGQQVTLRCSPISGHKSVSWYQQVLGQGPQFIFQYYEKEERGRGNFPDRFSARQFPNYSSELNVNALLLGDSALYLCASSLGSSGLTGELFFGEGSRLTVL.